These 23 T cell receptor beta chains originate from one sample sequenced in a study of tissue T cells after allogeneic stem cell transplantation. Measured with immunoSEQ multiplex PCR; TCRdb has only the in-frame clones, and not every one. Of some 10,000 clones listed, around 40% are singletons. Time point denoted: mouse harvest day 7 after allogeneic transplant. Each mouse received 10^7 T-cell-depleted marrow cells plus 10^6 splenic CD5+ T cells by tail vein. Material for sequencing was skin. The receptors here all came from a female BALB/c mouse given C57BL/6 T cells with graft-versus-host disease after an allogeneic hematopoietic cell transplant.

On this clone: Mouse germline and gene names are used. The sequence runs out 1 residue before the end of the CDR3; the remainder is reconstructed from the germline J gene. This chain connects TRBV26 to TRBJ1-1; D is ambiguous. Germline V CDR1 and CDR2: KGHPV, FQNQEV (reference sequence). Trimming shortened V by 7 bases and J by 0 bases, and 9 bases separated the two germline ends. The CDR3 is 13 residues long. The CDR3 here is CASTPGPNTEVFF. CDR3 bases read: TGTGCCAGCACCCCGGGTCCAAACACAGAAGTCTTC.

This clone was recorded once. Genes and germline are mouse. The CDR3 goes on 1 residue after the read ends, and that part is filled in from the germline J gene. This rearrangement joins TRBV19 to TRBJ2-3, with 12 bases matching TRBD2. The CDR3 length is 16 residues. The V gene's germline CDR1 is FNHDT and CDR2 SITEND (reference sequence). With V trimmed by 1 base and J by 9 bases, 9 bases remained unmatched. The DNA read from the CDR3 is TGTGCCAGCAGTATACCCGGGACTGGGGGGCGCGGGACGCTGTAT. This gives the protein CASSIPGTGGRGTLY. The complete CDR3 protein is CASSIPGTGGRGTLYF.

In this sample, this clone turned up a few times. The gene names given are mouse names. The read is 1 residue too short to cover the CDR3 end, so that end is filled in from the germline J gene. This sample also contains other DNA sequences that code for the same CDR3. The chain links TRBV16 to TRBJ2-5; 10 bases fit TRBD2. This CDR3 is 14 amino acids long. Germline V gene sequence: CDR1 SGHSA, CDR2 FRNQAP. With 6 bases clipped from V and 3 bases from J, the junction kept 3 bases outside the gene matches. Partial CDR3 DNA: TGTGCAAGCAGTCTGGACTGGGGGCAAGACACCCAGTAC. Translation: CASSLDWGQDTQY. The CDR3 in its entirety is CASSLDWGQDTQYF.

Comments on this clone: Any gene name here is a mouse gene name. With the read ending 1 residue before the CDR3 end, the germline J gene is used to fill in that end. V is TRBV5 and J is TRBJ1-4, with D perhaps TRBD1 (6 bases). Germline V lookup: CDR1 LGHNA, CDR2 YNLKQL (reference sequence). V lost 1 base to trimming and J lost 4 bases, with 7 bases between them. CDR3 length: 14 amino acids. The part of the CDR3 DNA that was read is TGTGCCAGCAGCCAAGGGGACATCAACGAAAGATTATTT. Translation: CASSQGDINERLF. The entire CDR3 protein is CASSQGDINERLFF.

This clone has just a few counts. Gene names and germline match the mouse. The covered CDR3 bases are TGTGCAAGCAGCTTTGCTGGGAGCTCCTATGAACAGTAC. Amino acid sequence: CASSFAGSSYEQY. The full CDR3 protein reads CASSFAGSSYEQYF. The V call is TRBV16, the J call TRBJ2-7; tentative D call: TRBD2 (5 bases). Coverage ceases 1 residue before the CDR3 finishes, and the germline J gene fills in the end. With 3 bases removed from V and 0 bases from J, the gap between germline ends came to 9 bases. This CDR3 is 14 amino acids long. Germline CDR1 reads SGHSA; CDR2 reads FRNQAP.

Points on this clone: Germline and genes here are mouse. Read data end 1 residue before the CDR3 end; the end is taken from the germline J gene. V and J are TRBV3 and TRBJ2-7; TRBD1 might be the D (6 bases). CDR3 length: 13 amino acids. V shed 6 bases and J shed 3 bases, with 12 bases lying between them. Germline V gene data show CDR1 as SNHLY and CDR2 as FYNGKV (reference sequence). Partial CDR3 DNA: TGTGCCAGCAGACCGGGACAAATCTATGAACAGTAC. Amino acid sequence: CASRPGQIYEQY. The whole CDR3 region reads CASRPGQIYEQYF.

Regarding this clone: The germline and genes are mouse ones. The read stops 1 residue short of the end of the CDR3; the missing end is completed from the germline J gene. V gene TRBV13-3 combines with J gene TRBJ2-4; 12 bases are a match to TRBD2. V gave up 7 bases and J gave up 7 bases; unmatched junction bases: 7. The CDR3 is 14 residues long. Germline-derived CDR1 and CDR2 are NNHDY and SYVADS. The CDR3 bases that were read are TGTGCCAGCCCTAGACTGGGGGGGCAGGACACCTTGTAC. This encodes CASPRLGGQDTLY. In full, the CDR3 reads CASPRLGGQDTLYF.

Concerning this clone itself: Gene and germline names: mouse. The read finishes 1 residue shy of the CDR3 end, and the germline J gene is used to complete it. The gene calls are TRBV15 and TRBJ2-1; TRBD2 matches 10 bases. The J segment lost 7 bases and the V segment lost 4 bases, leaving 4 bases of the junction unmatched. The CDR3 contains 14 residues. The V gene's germline CDR1 is SGHND and CDR2 FRSKSL. Partial CDR3 DNA: TGTGCCAGCAGTTCGGGACTGGGGTGGGCTGAGCAGTTC. Translating gives CASSSGLGWAEQF. The complete CDR3 protein is CASSSGLGWAEQFF.

This clone was seen a handful of times. Germline and genes: mouse. The read ends 1 residue shy of where the CDR3 ends; the end is completed using the germline J gene. Other DNA sequences in this specimen translate into the identical CDR3. The chain carries TRBV26 and TRBJ2-2; TRBD1 aligns across 8 bases. Germline V gene lookup returns CDR1 KGHPV and CDR2 FQNQEV (reference sequence). Germline trimming cut 4 bases from V and 2 bases from J; bases unmatched to any gene: 0. The CDR3 is 14 amino acids. The part of the CDR3 DNA that was read is TGTGCCAGCAGTCGACAGGGGAACACCGGGCAGCTCTAC. Protein product: CASSRQGNTGQLY. From start to end, the CDR3 is CASSRQGNTGQLYF.

Remarks on this clone: Gene names are the mouse ones. The observed sequence ends 1 residue before the CDR3 terminus, with the missing tail filled in from the germline J gene. The gene calls are TRBV26 and TRBJ1-3, with TRBD1 matching 8 bases. The V gene end was trimmed by 2 bases and the J gene end by 3 bases; junction bases not matched to a gene: 3. CDR1 is KGHPV and CDR2 is FQNQEV in the germline V gene (reference sequence). The CDR3 is 15 amino acids. Here the CDR3 reads CASSLIGTGGNTLYF. The CDR3 DNA, read in part, is TGTGCCAGCAGTCTGATTGGGACAGGTGGAAATACGCTCTAT.

Comments on this clone: Any gene name here is a mouse gene name. The sequenced fragment ends 1 residue before the CDR3 boundary, so the rest is inferred from the germline J gene. J is TRBJ2-1 and V is TRBV17; TRBD2 matches at 12 bases. Per germline, CDR1 MNHDT and CDR2 YYDKIL. Trimming cost V 6 bases and J 5 bases; bases outside gene matches: 2. The CDR3 runs to 14 residues. The CDR3 bases that were read are TGTGCTAGCAGCCGGGACTGGGGGGATGCTGAGCAGTTC. Translation: CASSRDWGDAEQF. The whole CDR3 sequence reads CASSRDWGDAEQFF.

Regarding this clone: All gene names here are mouse names. The read terminates 1 residue ahead of where the CDR3 ends, so the germline J gene completes it. J is TRBJ2-3 and V is TRBV20; D not resolved. The CDR3 sequence is 13 residues long. Trimming removed 3 bases from V and 0 bases from J, with 7 bases in between. Germline V CDR1 and CDR2: GFQATS, STVNSAI. The CDR3 bases that were read are TGTGGTGCTAGACAAACTAGTGCAGAAACGCTGTAT. Its protein product is CGARQTSAETLY. The whole CDR3 sequence reads CGARQTSAETLYF.

This clone was observed a few times. Gene names follow the mouse nomenclature. The CDR3 end lies 1 residue beyond the end of the read and is filled in from the germline J gene. J is TRBJ2-7 and V is TRBV13-3, with a tentative D call TRBD1 (5 bases). With 5 bases removed from V and 3 bases from J, the gap between germline ends came to 18 bases. CDR3 length equals 15 residues. Germline CDR1 and CDR2: NNHDY and SYVADS. The sequenced part of the CDR3 DNA is TGTGCCAGCAGCCTCCTCCTTCAGGGATACTATGAACAGTAC. This translates into CASSLLLQGYYEQY. The full CDR3 reads CASSLLLQGYYEQYF.

Concerning this clone: Mouse gene names and germline throughout. The read ends 1 residue shy of where the CDR3 ends; the end is completed using the germline J gene. V gene TRBV26 combines with J gene TRBJ2-5; D unclear. The V gene's germline CDR1 is KGHPV and CDR2 FQNQEV (reference sequence). This CDR3 is 12 amino acids long. Trimming took 2 bases from V and 3 from J, leaving 3 bases between them. The covered CDR3 bases are TGTGCCAGCAGTCTGCGGCAAGACACCCAGTAC. As protein: CASSLRQDTQY. From start to end, the CDR3 is CASSLRQDTQYF.

There are a few counts of this clone. Each gene name is a mouse one. The read is 1 residue too short to cover the CDR3 end, so that end is filled in from the germline J gene. The chain is built from TRBV31 and TRBJ2-3; 10 bases match TRBD2. This CDR3 region has 16 residues. Germline CDR1 and CDR2: GKSSPN and SITVG. V shed 1 base, J shed 3 bases, and the junction held 7 bases outside the gene matches. The CDR3 sequence: CAWSPGLGVRAETLYF. CDR3 bases read: TGTGCCTGGAGTCCCGGACTGGGGGTCCGGGCAGAAACGCTGTAT. The full variable domain, in which reference TRBV31 and TRBJ2-3 provide the parts outside the CDR3, is AQTIHQWPVAEIKAVGSPLSLGCTIKGKSSPNLYWYWQATGGTLQQLFYSITVGQVESVVQLNLSASRPKDDQFILSTEKLLLSHSGFYLCAWSPGLGVRAETLYFGSGTRLTVL.

For this clone: Gene names and germline refer to mouse. The sequenced fragment ends 1 residue before the CDR3 boundary, so the rest is inferred from the germline J gene. The chain carries TRBV23 and TRBJ2-5; no check of the table's D call, TRBD1, against the DNA was made. The germline CDR1 and CDR2 sequences are KGHTA and FQNQQP. The length of the CDR3 is 13 residues. CDR3 region: CSSSQGQQDTQYF. Partial CDR3 DNA: TGCTCCAGCAGTCAAGGACAACAAGACACCCAGTAC.

In regard to this clone: Genes here carry mouse names. Read data end 1 residue before the CDR3 end; the end is taken from the germline J gene. The chain couples TRBV26 to TRBJ2-4, with D perhaps matching TRBD2 (6 bases). V shed 4 bases and J shed 0 bases, with 8 bases lying between them. The CDR3 is made up of 14 amino acids. Germline V gives CDR1 KGHPV, CDR2 FQNQEV (reference sequence). The CDR3 sequence: CASSPTGSQNTLYF. The CDR3 bases that were read are TGTGCCAGCAGTCCGACTGGTAGTCAAAACACCTTGTAC. Supplemented by reference TRBV26 and TRBJ2-4, the full variable domain reads NSKVIQTPRYLVKGQGQKAKMRCIPEKGHPVVFWYQQNKNNEFKFLINFQNQEVLQQIDMTEKRFSAECPSNSPCSLEIQSSEAGDSALYLCASSPTGSQNTLYFGAGTRLSVL.

In the case of this clone: Gene and germline names: mouse. From the germline J gene comes the end of the CDR3, since the read stops 1 residue before it. The genes are TRBV13-1 and TRBJ2-2; no reliable D call. V was shortened by 4 bases and J by 0 bases, with 4 bases between the two germline ends. Germline CDR1 NSHNY, CDR2 SYGAGN. The CDR3 consists of 13 residues. CDR3: CASSTANTGQLYF. The CDR3 bases that were read are TGTGCCAGCAGTACAGCAAACACCGGGCAGCTCTAC.

This clone has a handful of counts. Gene names are mouse gene names. The read finishes 1 residue shy of the CDR3 end, and the germline J gene is used to complete it. The chain links TRBV21 to TRBJ1-3; no definite D call. TRBV21 is an ORF; its function is uncertain. V was pared by 3 bases and J by 0 bases, with 9 bases between. This CDR3 spans 15 amino acids. This CDR3 is CASSQPTNSGNTLYF. CDR3 bases read: TGTGCTAGCAGTCAGCCGACAAATTCTGGAAATACGCTCTAT.

Only a few counts were recorded for this clone. These gene names are mouse names. With the read ending 1 residue before the CDR3 end, the germline J gene is used to fill in that end. The chain recombines TRBV3 with TRBJ1-1; 9 positions agree with TRBD1. Trimming cost V 5 bases and J 5 bases; bases outside gene matches: 3. Germline lookup yields CDR1 SNHLY and CDR2 FYNGKV (reference sequence). The CDR3 loop spans 13 amino acids. The CDR3 region is CASSDGTGTEVFF. CDR3 DNA (partial): TGTGCCAGCAGCGACGGGACAGGGACAGAAGTCTTC.

This clone was detected only a few times. Genes and germline are mouse. The CDR3 extends 1 residue past the end of the read, so its final part is completed from the germline J gene. J is TRBJ1-4 and V is TRBV26; the D gene is possibly TRBD1 (5 bases). The V end was cut by 4 bases, the J end by 7 bases, with 7 bases between. Germline V gene data show CDR1 as KGHPV and CDR2 as FQNQEV (reference sequence). This CDR3 region has 12 residues. The part of the CDR3 DNA that was read is TGTGCCAGCAGTCCCGGGGGCGAAAGATTATTT. It codes for CASSPGGERLF. From start to end, the CDR3 is CASSPGGERLFF.

This clone was picked up one time. Mouse germline and gene names are used. The read halts 1 residue ahead of the CDR3 end, with the missing end drawn from the germline J gene. V gene TRBV23 combines with J gene TRBJ1-1; the tabulated D call, TRBD1, remains unverified against the DNA. Germline CDR1 KGHTA, CDR2 FQNQQP. This CDR3 has 17 residues. CDR3 DNA (partial): TGCTCCAGCAGTGGATACCGGGACAGGGGGCAGGGCACAGAAGTCTTC. It encodes CSSSGYRDRGQGTEVF. The CDR3 in its entirety is CSSSGYRDRGQGTEVFF.

About this clone itself: The gene symbols are mouse symbols. The DNA ends 1 residue before the CDR3 does, and the rest of the CDR3 is filled in from the germline J gene. V usage is TRBV23 and J usage is TRBJ2-3; the table's D call, TRBD1, was not checked against the DNA. The CDR3 totals 13 residues. The germline gives CDR1 KGHTA, CDR2 FQNQQP. The CDR3 bases that were read are TGCTCCAGCCCCAGGGGGAGTGCAGAAACGCTGTAT. Its translation: CSSPRGSAETLY. The full CDR3 protein reads CSSPRGSAETLYF.